These T cell receptor beta chains were read from a single sample in a study of shared clonotypes between healthy human individuals. Sequenced by immunoSEQ multiplex PCR; TCRdb stores in-frame clones only, minus some. The table shows more than 1.2 million clones, with 98% occurring only once. Sequenced material: naive CD4+ T cells sorted from blood. Receptor source: a man aged 25-45 years in good health. CDR3s include the opening cysteine and the closing phenylalanine or tryptophan. Each record gives: V gene, CDR3 length, D gene, CDR3 protein. A D gene is named only where the DNA matches it firmly.

v_call: TRBV5-6
cdr3_length: 15
d_call: TRBD2
cdr3_aa: CASSRTSGRFYEQYF

v_call: TRBV27
cdr3_length: 15
d_call: NA
cdr3_aa: CASSLVMAANTEAFF

v_call: TRBV14
cdr3_length: 13
d_call: NA
cdr3_aa: CASSQGFGSEQFF

v_call: TRBV5-4
cdr3_length: 14
d_call: NA
cdr3_aa: CASRRSQSYNEQFF

v_call: TRBV9
cdr3_length: 15
d_call: NA
cdr3_aa: CASTRGRFRNTEAFF

v_call: TRBV7-6
cdr3_length: 14
d_call: NA
cdr3_aa: CASSLVPNPGEAFF

v_call: TRBV6-1
cdr3_length: 14
d_call: NA
cdr3_aa: CASRPIHLGETQYF

v_call: TRBV11-2
cdr3_length: 14
d_call: TRBD1
cdr3_aa: CASSSDRGGTEAFF

v_call: TRBV7-9
cdr3_length: 15
d_call: NA
cdr3_aa: CASSLVGVRTDTQYF

v_call: TRBV5-1
cdr3_length: 15
d_call: TRBD2
cdr3_aa: CASSLVLAGGSEQYF

v_call: TRBV29-1
cdr3_length: 13
d_call: TRBD1
cdr3_aa: CSVEDRFGNEQYF

v_call: TRBV18
cdr3_length: 15
d_call: NA
cdr3_aa: CASSLQGSGANVLTF

v_call: TRBV7-6
cdr3_length: 17
d_call: TRBD1
cdr3_aa: CASSPRRTGGINTEAFF

v_call: TRBV19
cdr3_length: 13
d_call: TRBD1
cdr3_aa: CASSLEGALGYTF

v_call: TRBV2
cdr3_length: 14
d_call: NA
cdr3_aa: CASSPDWARGTQYF

v_call: TRBV6-4
cdr3_length: 17
d_call: NA
cdr3_aa: CASSDSIKGVGNQPQHF

v_call: TRBV18
cdr3_length: 18
d_call: TRBD1
cdr3_aa: CASSPQGQGASNSYEQYF

v_call: TRBV18
cdr3_length: 13
d_call: NA
cdr3_aa: CASSPPASYEQYF

v_call: TRBV4-2
cdr3_length: 14
d_call: NA
cdr3_aa: CASSQVIDTGELFF

v_call: TRBV10-3
cdr3_length: 15
d_call: NA
cdr3_aa: CAISEGVRGSYEQYF

v_call: TRBV18
cdr3_length: 13
d_call: NA
cdr3_aa: CASSPQGANTIYF

v_call: TRBV6-1
cdr3_length: 13
d_call: NA
cdr3_aa: CASRLDVNTEAFF

v_call: TRBV9
cdr3_length: 15
d_call: NA
cdr3_aa: CASSVGGEFSYEQYF

v_call: TRBV28
cdr3_length: 13
d_call: NA
cdr3_aa: CASSLEQQYGYTF

v_call: TRBV5-4
cdr3_length: 15
d_call: TRBD2
cdr3_aa: CASSFGLAGEDEQFF

v_call: TRBV5-1
cdr3_length: 14
d_call: NA
cdr3_aa: CASSLGQVQETQYF

v_call: TRBV2
cdr3_length: 12
d_call: NA
cdr3_aa: CASRAPSNEQFF

v_call: TRBV5-1
cdr3_length: 15
d_call: NA
cdr3_aa: CASSSPGIKYNEQFF

v_call: TRBV7-9
cdr3_length: 15
d_call: NA
cdr3_aa: CASSFRGITNTEAFF

v_call: TRBV9
cdr3_length: 15
d_call: TRBD1
cdr3_aa: CASSVGGTGAYEQYF

v_call: TRBV27
cdr3_length: 19
d_call: NA
cdr3_aa: CASSWSVRLGGDVQNTQYF

v_call: TRBV20-1
cdr3_length: 11
d_call: NA
cdr3_aa: CSARDKAEQYF

v_call: TRBV30
cdr3_length: 14
d_call: NA
cdr3_aa: CAWLPRGNQETQYF

v_call: TRBV30
cdr3_length: 14
d_call: TRBD1
cdr3_aa: CAWSVIQGAGEQFF

v_call: TRBV4-2
cdr3_length: 14
d_call: TRBD2
cdr3_aa: CASSPTSASAEQYF

v_call: TRBV19
cdr3_length: 17
d_call: TRBD2
cdr3_aa: CASSSAGSREGQYEQFF

v_call: TRBV5-6
cdr3_length: 14
d_call: TRBD2
cdr3_aa: CASSWPTSPHEQFF

v_call: TRBV7-8
cdr3_length: 17
d_call: TRBD2
cdr3_aa: CASSFAREREFRGTQYF

v_call: TRBV16
cdr3_length: 16
d_call: NA
cdr3_aa: CASRGWDFLLNTEAFF

v_call: TRBV7-9
cdr3_length: 17
d_call: NA
cdr3_aa: CASSHGRSGGNSYEQYF

v_call: TRBV30
cdr3_length: 13
d_call: TRBD1
cdr3_aa: CAWSLDRVYGYTF

v_call: TRBV5-1
cdr3_length: 16
d_call: TRBD1
cdr3_aa: CASSFGRGTGGHEQYF

v_call: TRBV28
cdr3_length: 16
d_call: NA
cdr3_aa: CASSLIYGGTNTEAFF

v_call: TRBV5-1
cdr3_length: 14
d_call: NA
cdr3_aa: CASSLMQGGTEAFF

v_call: TRBV7-9
cdr3_length: 16
d_call: NA
cdr3_aa: CASSTSGIARYNEQFF

v_call: TRBV10-2
cdr3_length: 15
d_call: NA
cdr3_aa: CASSESVPRSYEQYF

v_call: TRBV28
cdr3_length: 14
d_call: TRBD2
cdr3_aa: CATGTSEILYEQYF

v_call: TRBV6-6
cdr3_length: 15
d_call: NA
cdr3_aa: CASTQEGPLSYEQYF

v_call: TRBV19
cdr3_length: 17
d_call: TRBD1
cdr3_aa: CASSPTRTGGAQETQYF

v_call: TRBV6-5
cdr3_length: 15
d_call: NA
cdr3_aa: CASSYSRTALYEQYF

v_call: TRBV7-9
cdr3_length: 13
d_call: TRBD1
cdr3_aa: CASSLAQGVLGTF

v_call: TRBV19
cdr3_length: 16
d_call: TRBD1
cdr3_aa: CASSIDHRGYNQPQHF

v_call: TRBV18
cdr3_length: 13
d_call: TRBD1
cdr3_aa: CASSRDSSYEQYF

v_call: TRBV19
cdr3_length: 11
d_call: NA
cdr3_aa: CASSTLYEQFF

v_call: TRBV11-3
cdr3_length: 14
d_call: NA
cdr3_aa: CASSLAGQNTEAFF